This TCR beta chain emerged from a study of graft-versus-host responses after intestinal transplantation. Study in general: Transplants given to recipients were multivisceral, liver-intestinal, or isolated intestinal. Recipients across the board were started on anti-thymocyte globulin induction, then kept on tacrolimus and steroids for around three years.

The V gene's germline CDR1 is MNHEY and CDR2 SVGAGI. Trimming stripped 4 bases from V and 0 bases from J, with 10 bases between. This CDR3 region has 16 residues. Clones were read by immunoSEQ multiplex PCR, and TCRdb kept only the in-frame ones, dropping some. The sample shows around 38,000 clones, over 80% of them seen only once. Points on this clone: Its antigen is as yet unknown.

Study results and caveats: Recipient-marrow GvH clones were detected, some having first appeared in ileum or blood. Allograft clonal ratios (graft-versus-host to host-versus-graft) were high in patients who had graft-donor T cell macrochimerism.

The sample was PBMCs, taken 1070 days after transplant. This rearrangement joins TRBV6-5 to TRBJ2-6; D is perhaps TRBD1 or TRBD2 (5 bases each). This TCR was sampled from a human patient who received an intestinal transplant, so some T cells may come from the graft donor. In DNA form, the CDR3 reads TGTGCCAGCAGTTGGGACGGAAACTCTGGGGCCAACGTCCTGACTTTC. This codes for CASSWDGNSGANVLTF.